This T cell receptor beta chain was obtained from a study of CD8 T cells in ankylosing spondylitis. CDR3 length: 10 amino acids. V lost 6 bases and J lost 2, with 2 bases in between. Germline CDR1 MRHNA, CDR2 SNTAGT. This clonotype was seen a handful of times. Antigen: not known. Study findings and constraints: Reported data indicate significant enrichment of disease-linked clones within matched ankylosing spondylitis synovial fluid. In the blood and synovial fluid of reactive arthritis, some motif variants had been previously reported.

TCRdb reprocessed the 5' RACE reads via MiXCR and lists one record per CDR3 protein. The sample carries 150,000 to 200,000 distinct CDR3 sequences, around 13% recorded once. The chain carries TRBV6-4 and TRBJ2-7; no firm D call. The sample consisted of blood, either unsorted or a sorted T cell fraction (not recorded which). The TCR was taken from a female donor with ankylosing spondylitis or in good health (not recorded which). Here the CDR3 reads CASRAYEQYF. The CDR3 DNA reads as TGTGCCAGCAGAGCCTACGAGCAGTACTTC.